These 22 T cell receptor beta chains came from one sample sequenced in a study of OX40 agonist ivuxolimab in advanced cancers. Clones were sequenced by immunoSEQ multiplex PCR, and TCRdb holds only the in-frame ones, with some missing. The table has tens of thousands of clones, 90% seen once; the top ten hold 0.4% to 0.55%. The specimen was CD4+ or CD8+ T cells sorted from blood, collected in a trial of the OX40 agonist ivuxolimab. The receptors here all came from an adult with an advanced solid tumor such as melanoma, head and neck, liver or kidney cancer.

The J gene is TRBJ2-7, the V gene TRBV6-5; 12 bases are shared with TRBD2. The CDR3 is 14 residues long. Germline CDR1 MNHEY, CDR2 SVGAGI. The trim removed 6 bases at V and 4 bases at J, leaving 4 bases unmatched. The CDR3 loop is CASRKTSGSYEQYF. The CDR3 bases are TGTGCCAGCAGGAAGACTAGCGGGAGTTACGAGCAGTACTTC.

CDR3 in amino acids: CASSSLTLDYGYTF. CDR3 sequence (DNA): TGTGCCAGCAGTTCCCTAACATTAGACTATGGCTACACCTTC. The V and J genes are TRBV28 and TRBJ1-2; no firm D call. Germline V gives CDR1 MDHEN, CDR2 SYDVKM. The CDR3 covers 14 residues. The V and J ends lost 4 bases and 3 bases respectively, with 12 bases between them.

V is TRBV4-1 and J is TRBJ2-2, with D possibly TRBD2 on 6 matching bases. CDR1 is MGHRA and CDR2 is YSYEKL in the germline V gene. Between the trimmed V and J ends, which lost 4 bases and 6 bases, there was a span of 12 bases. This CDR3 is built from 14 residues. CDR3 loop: CASSRGWGAGELFF. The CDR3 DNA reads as TGCGCCAGCAGCCGCGGATGGGGGGCCGGGGAGCTGTTTTTT.

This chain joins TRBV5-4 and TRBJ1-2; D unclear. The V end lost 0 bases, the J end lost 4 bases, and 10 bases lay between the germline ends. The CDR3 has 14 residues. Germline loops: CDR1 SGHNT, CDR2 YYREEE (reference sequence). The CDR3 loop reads CASSLDGFSYGYTF. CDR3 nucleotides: TGTGCCAGCAGCTTGGATGGGTTTTCCTATGGCTACACCTTC.

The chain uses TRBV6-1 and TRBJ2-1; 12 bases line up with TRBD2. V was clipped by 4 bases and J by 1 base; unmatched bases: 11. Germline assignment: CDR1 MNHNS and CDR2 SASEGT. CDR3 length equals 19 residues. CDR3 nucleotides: TGTGCCAGCAGTGCGCGTCTAGCGGGAGGGTCGCTATCCTACAATGAGCAGTTCTTC. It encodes CASSARLAGGSLSYNEQFF.

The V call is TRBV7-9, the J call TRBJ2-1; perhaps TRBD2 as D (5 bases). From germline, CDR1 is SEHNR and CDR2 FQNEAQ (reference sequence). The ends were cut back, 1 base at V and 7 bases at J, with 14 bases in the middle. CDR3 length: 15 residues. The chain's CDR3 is CASSLVEGAANEQFF. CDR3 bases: TGTGCCAGCAGCTTAGTCGAGGGCGCGGCAAATGAGCAGTTCTTC.

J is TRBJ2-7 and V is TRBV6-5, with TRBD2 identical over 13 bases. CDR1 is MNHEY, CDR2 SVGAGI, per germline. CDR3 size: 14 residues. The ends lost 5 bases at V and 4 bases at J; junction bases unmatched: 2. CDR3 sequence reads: CASSRTSGGYEQYF. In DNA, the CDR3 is TGTGCCAGCAGTAGGACTAGCGGGGGATACGAGCAGTACTTC.

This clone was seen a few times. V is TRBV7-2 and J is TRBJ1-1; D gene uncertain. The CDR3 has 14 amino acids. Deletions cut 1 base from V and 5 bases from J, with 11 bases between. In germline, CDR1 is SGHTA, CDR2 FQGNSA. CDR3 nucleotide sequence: TGTGCCAGCAGCTTAGATGTTGTTTTAACTGAAGCTTTCTTT. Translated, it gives CASSLDVVLTEAFF.

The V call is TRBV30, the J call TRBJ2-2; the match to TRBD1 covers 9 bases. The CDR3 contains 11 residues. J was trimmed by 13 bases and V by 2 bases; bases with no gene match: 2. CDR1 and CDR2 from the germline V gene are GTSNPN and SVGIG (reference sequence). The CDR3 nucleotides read TGTGCCTGGAGTACAGGGGGCACGCTGTTTTTT. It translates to CAWSTGGTLFF.

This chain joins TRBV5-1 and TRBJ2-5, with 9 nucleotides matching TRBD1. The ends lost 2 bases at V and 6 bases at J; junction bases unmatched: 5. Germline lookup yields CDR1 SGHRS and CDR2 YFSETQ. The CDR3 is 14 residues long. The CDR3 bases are TGCGCCAGCAGCTTCAACGGACAGGGGAAGACCCAGTACTTC. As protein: CASSFNGQGKTQYF.

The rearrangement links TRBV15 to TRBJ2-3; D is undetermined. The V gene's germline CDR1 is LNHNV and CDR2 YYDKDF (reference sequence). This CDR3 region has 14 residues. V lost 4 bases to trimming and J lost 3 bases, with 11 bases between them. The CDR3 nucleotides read TGTGCCACCAGCATATTCTTAGTGACAGATACGCAGTATTTT. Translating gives CATSIFLVTDTQYF.

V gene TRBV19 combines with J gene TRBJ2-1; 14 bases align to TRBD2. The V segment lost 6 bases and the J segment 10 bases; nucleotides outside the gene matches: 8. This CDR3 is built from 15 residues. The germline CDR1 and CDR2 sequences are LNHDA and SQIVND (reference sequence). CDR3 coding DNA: TGTGCCAGTAGCTCGATCGGACTAGCGGGAGGCGAGCAGTTCTTC. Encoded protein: CASSSIGLAGGEQFF.

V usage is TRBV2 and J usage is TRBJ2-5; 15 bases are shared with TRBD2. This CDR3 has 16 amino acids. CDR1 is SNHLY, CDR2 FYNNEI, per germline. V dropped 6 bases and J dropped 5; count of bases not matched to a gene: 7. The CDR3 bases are TGTGCCAGCAGCGTGGGACTAGCGGGAGGACCTGAGACCCAGTACTTC. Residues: CASSVGLAGGPETQYF.

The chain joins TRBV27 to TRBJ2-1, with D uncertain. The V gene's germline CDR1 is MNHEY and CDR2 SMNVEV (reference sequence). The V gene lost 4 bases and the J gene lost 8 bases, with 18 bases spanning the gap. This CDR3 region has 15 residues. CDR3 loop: CASSYGRTRVDEQFF. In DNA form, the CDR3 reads TGTGCCAGCAGTTACGGCAGAACCAGAGTGGATGAGCAGTTCTTC.

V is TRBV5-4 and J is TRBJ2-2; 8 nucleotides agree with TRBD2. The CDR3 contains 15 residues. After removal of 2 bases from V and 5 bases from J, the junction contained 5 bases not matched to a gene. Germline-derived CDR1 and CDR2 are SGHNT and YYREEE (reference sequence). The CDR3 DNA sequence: TGTGCCAGCAGCTTCAGCGGGAGTATAACCGGGGAGCTGTTTTTT. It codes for CASSFSGSITGELFF.

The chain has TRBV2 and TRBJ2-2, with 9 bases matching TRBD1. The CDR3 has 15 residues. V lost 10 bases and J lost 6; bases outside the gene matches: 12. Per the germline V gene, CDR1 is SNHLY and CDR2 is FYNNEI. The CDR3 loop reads CATSGTGSGAGELFF. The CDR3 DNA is TGTGCCACCTCGGGGACAGGGTCAGGGGCCGGGGAGCTGTTTTTT.

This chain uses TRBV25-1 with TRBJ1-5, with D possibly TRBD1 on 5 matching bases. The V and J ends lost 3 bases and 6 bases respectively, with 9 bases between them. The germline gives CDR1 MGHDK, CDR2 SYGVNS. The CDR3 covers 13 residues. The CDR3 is CASSDREGQPQHF. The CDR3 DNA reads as TGTGCCAGCAGTGACAGGGAGGGTCAGCCCCAGCATTTT. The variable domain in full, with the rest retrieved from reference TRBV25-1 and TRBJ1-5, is EADIYQTPRYLVIGTGKKITLECSQTMGHDKMYWYQQDPGMELHLIHYSYGVNSTEKGDLSSESTVSRIRTEHFPLTLESARPSHTSQYLCASSDREGQPQHFGDGTRLSIL.

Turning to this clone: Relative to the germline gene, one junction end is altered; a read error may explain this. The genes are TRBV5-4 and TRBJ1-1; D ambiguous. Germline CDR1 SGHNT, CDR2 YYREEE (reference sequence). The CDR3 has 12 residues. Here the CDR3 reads CASTLAGTEAFF. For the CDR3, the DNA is TGTGCCAGCACCTTGGCGGGGACTGAAGCTTTCTTT.

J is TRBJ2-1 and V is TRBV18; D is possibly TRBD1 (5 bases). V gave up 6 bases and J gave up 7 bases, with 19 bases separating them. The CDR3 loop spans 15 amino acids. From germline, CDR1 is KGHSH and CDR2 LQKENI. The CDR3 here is CASSTSHRNPNEQFF. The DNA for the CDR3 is TGTGCCAGCTCTACCAGTCACAGGAATCCTAATGAGCAGTTCTTC.

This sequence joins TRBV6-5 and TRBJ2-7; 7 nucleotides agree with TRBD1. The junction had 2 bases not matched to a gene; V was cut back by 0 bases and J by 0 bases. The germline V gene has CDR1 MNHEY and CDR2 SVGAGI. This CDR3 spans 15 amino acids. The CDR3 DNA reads TGTGCCAGCAGTTACTCCCGGGACAGCTCCTACGAGCAGTACTTC. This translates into CASSYSRDSSYEQYF.

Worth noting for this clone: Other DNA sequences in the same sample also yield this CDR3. The CDR3 bases are TGTGCCAGCAGCTTAGGGACTAGCGGGAGTAGTACAGATACGCAGTATTTT. Translation gives CASSLGTSGSSTDTQYF. V and J are TRBV7-6 and TRBJ2-3; 13 bases line up with TRBD2. Germline values: CDR1 SGHVS, CDR2 FNYEAQ. With 1 base clipped from V and 3 bases from J, the junction kept 4 bases outside the gene matches. This CDR3 region has 17 residues. Full variable domain (missing parts from reference TRBV7-6 and TRBJ2-3): GAGVSQSPRYKVTKRGQDVALRCDPISGHVSLYWYRQALGQGPEFLTYFNYEAQQDKSGLPNDRFSAERPEGSISTLTIQRTEQRDSAMYRCASSLGTSGSSTDTQYFGPGTRLTVL.

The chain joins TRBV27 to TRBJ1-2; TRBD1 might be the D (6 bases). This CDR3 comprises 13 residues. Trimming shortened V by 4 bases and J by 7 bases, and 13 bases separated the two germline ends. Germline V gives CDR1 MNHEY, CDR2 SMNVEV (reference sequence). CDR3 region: CASSYGQFSGYTF. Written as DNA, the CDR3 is TGTGCCAGCAGTTACGGACAGTTTTCTGGCTACACCTTC.